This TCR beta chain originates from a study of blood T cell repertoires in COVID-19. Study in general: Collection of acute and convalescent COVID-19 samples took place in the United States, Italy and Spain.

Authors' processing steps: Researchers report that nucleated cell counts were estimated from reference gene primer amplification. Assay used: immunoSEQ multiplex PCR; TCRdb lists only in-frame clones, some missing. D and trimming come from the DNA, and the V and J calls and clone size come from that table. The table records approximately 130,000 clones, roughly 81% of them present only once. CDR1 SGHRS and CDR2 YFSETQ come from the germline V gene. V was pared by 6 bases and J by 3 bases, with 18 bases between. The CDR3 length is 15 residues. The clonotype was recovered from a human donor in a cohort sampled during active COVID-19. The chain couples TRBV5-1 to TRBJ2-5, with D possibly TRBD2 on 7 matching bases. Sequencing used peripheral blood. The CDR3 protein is CASTQVPGGEETQYF. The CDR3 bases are TGCGCCAGCACTCAGGTTCCGGGGGGCGAAGAGACCCAGTACTTC.